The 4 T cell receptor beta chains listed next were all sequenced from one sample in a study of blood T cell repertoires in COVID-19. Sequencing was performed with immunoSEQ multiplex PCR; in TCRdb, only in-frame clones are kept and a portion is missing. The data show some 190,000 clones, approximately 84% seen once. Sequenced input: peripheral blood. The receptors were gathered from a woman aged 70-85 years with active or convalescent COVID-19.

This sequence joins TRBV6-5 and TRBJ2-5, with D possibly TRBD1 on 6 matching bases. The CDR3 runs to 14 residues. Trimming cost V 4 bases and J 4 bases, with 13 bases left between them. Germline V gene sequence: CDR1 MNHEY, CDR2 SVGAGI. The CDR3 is CASSFRDNGETQYF. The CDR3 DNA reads TGTGCCAGCAGTTTCCGGGACAACGGAGAGACCCAGTACTTC.

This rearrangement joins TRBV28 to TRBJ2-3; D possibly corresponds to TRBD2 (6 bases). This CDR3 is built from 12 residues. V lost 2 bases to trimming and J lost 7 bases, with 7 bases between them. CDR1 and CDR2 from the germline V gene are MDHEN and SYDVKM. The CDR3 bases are TGTGCCAGCAGTTTACGGGGGTATACGCAGTATTTT. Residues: CASSLRGYTQYF.

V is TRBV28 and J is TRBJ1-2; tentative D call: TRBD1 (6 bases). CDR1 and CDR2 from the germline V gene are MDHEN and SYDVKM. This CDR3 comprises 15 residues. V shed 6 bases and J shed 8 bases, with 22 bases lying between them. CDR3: CASSLGGAGSGGYTF. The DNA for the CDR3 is TGTGCCAGCAGCCTGGGGGGGGCAGGGTCCGGAGGCTACACCTTC.

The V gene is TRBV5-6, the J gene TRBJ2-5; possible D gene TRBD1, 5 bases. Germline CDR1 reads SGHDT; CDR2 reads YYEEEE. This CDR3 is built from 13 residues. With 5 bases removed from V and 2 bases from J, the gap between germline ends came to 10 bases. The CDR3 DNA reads TGTGCCAGCAGTACTGACAGACAAGAGACCCAGTACTTC. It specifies CASSTDRQETQYF.